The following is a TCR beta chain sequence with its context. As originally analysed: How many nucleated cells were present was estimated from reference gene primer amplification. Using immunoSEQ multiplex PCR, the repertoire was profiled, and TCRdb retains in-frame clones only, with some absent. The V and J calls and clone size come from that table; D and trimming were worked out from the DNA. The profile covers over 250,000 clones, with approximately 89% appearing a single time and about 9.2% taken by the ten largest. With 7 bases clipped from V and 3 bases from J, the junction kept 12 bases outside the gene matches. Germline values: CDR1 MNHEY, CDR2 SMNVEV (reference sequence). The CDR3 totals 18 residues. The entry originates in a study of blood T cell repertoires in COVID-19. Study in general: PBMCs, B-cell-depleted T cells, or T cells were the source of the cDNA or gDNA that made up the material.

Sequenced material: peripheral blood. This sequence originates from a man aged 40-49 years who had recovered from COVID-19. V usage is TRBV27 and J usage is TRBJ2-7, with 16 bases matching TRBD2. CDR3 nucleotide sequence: TGTGCCAGCACCAGACGGGGACTAGCGGGAGGGGCGCTCTACGAGCAGTACTTC. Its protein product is CASTRRGLAGGALYEQYF.